This T cell receptor (beta chain) was sequenced for a study of response to subunit inactivated influenza vaccine. TCRdb ran MiXCR on the RT-PCR reads and lists one entry per CDR3 protein. The sample includes around 490,000 distinct CDR3 sequences, 7.5% to 8.5% of them seen just once. This CDR3 spans 15 amino acids. From germline, CDR1 is LNHNV and CDR2 YYDKDF (reference sequence). The V end lost 4 bases, the J end lost 5 bases, and 16 bases lay between the germline ends. This clonotype was picked up many times. The material was PBMCs from blood, obtained around 2 years after vaccination. The clonotype was recovered from a man aged 50 to 69 who received an inactivated influenza vaccine. The chain couples TRBV15 to TRBJ2-3; weak D call: TRBD1 (6 bases). CDR3 DNA: TGTGCCACCAGCAATGGACAGTTTGGGGGAGATACGCAGTATTTT. Encoded protein: CATSNGQFGGDTQYF. The full variable domain, rest sourced from reference TRBV15 and TRBJ2-3, is DAMVIQNPRYQVTQFGKPVTLSCSQTLNHNVMYWYQQKSSQAPKLLFHYYDKDFNNEADTPDNFQSRRPNTSFCFLDIRSPGLGDTAMYLCATSNGQFGGDTQYFGPGTRLTVL.